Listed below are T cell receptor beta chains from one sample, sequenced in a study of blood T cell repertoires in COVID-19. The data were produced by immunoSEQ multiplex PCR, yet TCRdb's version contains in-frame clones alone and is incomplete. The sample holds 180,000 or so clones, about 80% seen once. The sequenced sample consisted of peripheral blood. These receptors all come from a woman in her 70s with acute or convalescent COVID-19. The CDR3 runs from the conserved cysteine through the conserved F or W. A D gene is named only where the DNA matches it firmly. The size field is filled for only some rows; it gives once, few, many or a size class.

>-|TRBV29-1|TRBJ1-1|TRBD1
CSVGQGSAEAFF
TGCAGCGTGGGACAGGGCTCAGCCGAAGCTTTCTTT
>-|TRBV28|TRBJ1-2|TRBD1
CASTITGGGDGYTF
TGTGCCAGTACGATCACAGGGGGAGGGGATGGCTACACCTTC
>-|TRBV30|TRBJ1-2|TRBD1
CAWGSTGGANYGYTF
TGTGCCTGGGGATCCACAGGGGGAGCAAACTATGGCTACACCTTC
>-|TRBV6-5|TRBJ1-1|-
CASSYVNMNTEAFF
TGTGCCAGCAGTTACGTGAACATGAACACTGAAGCTTTCTTT
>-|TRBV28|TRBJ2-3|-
CASSLGGSRSDTQYF
TGTGCCAGCAGTTTAGGAGGAAGTCGGTCAGATACGCAGTATTTT
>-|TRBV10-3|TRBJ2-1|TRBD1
CAIMGTGTGNNEQFF
TGTGCCATCATGGGAACCGGGACAGGGAACAATGAGCAGTTCTTC
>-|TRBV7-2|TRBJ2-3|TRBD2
CASSLVVLAGGRDTQYF
TGTGCCAGCAGCTTAGTAGTGCTAGCGGGGGGTCGAGATACGCAGTATTTT
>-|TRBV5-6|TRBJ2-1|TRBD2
CASSLVAGGTNEQFF
TGTGCCAGCAGCTTGGTTGCGGGGGGCACCAATGAGCAGTTCTTC
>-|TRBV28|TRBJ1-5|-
CASSLVTGGGNQPQHF
TGTGCCAGCAGTTTAGTGACAGGAGGAGGCAATCAGCCCCAGCATTTT
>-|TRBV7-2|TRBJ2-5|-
CASRPNGLLQETQYF
TGTGCCAGCAGGCCAAACGGACTCCTACAAGAGACCCAGTACTTC
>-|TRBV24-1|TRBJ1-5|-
CATSDRSAGRDQPQHF
TGTGCCACCAGTGATCGATCGGCCGGGAGGGATCAGCCCCAGCATTTT
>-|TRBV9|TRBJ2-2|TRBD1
CASSVGGQGTGELFF
TGTGCCAGCAGCGTAGGGGGACAGGGAACCGGGGAGCTGTTTTTT
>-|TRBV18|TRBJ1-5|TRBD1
CASSLTGAGQPQHF
TGTGCCAGCTCACTTACAGGGGCGGGTCAGCCCCAGCATTTT
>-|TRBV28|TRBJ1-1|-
CASKRGNTEAFF
TGTGCCAGCAAAAGAGGGAACACTGAAGCTTTCTTT
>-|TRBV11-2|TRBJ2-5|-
CASSFTGILETQYF
TGTGCCAGCAGCTTCACAGGGATTCTTGAGACCCAGTACTTC
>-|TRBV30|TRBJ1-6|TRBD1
CAWSVPGQGRGPLHF
TGTGCCTGGAGTGTCCCGGGACAGGGGCGGGGACCCCTCCACTTT
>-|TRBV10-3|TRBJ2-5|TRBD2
CAISIGTSGSGETQYF
TGTGCCATCAGTATCGGGACTAGCGGGAGTGGTGAGACCCAGTACTTC
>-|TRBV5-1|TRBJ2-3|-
CASSRERDTDTQYF
TGCGCCAGCAGCAGAGAGAGAGACACAGATACGCAGTATTTT
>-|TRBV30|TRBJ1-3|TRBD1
CAWSQQGASGNTIYF
TGTGCCTGGAGCCAACAGGGGGCGTCGGGAAACACCATATATTTT
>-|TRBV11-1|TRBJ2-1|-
CASSLGNGGQFF
TGTGCCAGCAGCTTAGGTAACGGCGGGCAGTTCTTC
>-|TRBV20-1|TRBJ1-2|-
CSAHEAYGYTF
TGCAGTGCGCACGAAGCCTATGGCTACACCTTC
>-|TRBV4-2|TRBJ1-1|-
CASSQDMRQDTEAFF
TGTGCCAGCAGCCAAGATATGCGACAGGACACTGAAGCTTTCTTT
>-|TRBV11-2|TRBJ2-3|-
CASSLAGGPTTDTQYF
TGTGCCAGCAGCTTAGCGGGGGGCCCAACCACAGATACGCAGTATTTT
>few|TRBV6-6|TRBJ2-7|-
CASSYPMEEQYF
TGTGCCAGCAGTTACCCTATGGAGGAGCAGTACTTC
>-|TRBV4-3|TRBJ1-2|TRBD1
CASSRSARGIYGYTF
TGCGCCAGCAGCCGGTCCGCCAGGGGGATCTATGGCTACACCTTC
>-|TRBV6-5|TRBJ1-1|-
CASSSTRTEAFF
TGTGCCAGCAGTTCCACCCGGACTGAAGCTTTCTTT
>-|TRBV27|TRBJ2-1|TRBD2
CASRTSGSLEQFF
TGTGCCAGCAGGACTAGCGGGAGTCTTGAGCAGTTCTTC
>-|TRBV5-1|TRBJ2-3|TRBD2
CASSFPSGGSSTDTQYF
TGCGCCAGCAGCTTCCCTAGCGGGGGCTCTAGCACAGATACGCAGTATTTT
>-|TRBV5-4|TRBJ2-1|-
CASSQELGTYNEQFF
TGTGCCAGCAGCCAAGAACTAGGGACCTACAATGAGCAGTTCTTC
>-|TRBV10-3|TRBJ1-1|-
CATTGTPNTEAFF
TGTGCCACCACCGGGACACCAAACACTGAAGCTTTCTTT
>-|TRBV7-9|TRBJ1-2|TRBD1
CASSLATGGGYTF
TGTGCCAGCAGCTTAGCGACAGGGGGCGGCTACACCTTC
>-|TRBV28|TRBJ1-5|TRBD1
CASTGGPNQPQHF
TGTGCCAGCACAGGGGGGCCTAATCAGCCCCAGCATTTT
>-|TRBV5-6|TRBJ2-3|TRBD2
CASSLARLAGQRTDTQYF
TGTGCCAGCAGCTTGGCCCGGCTAGCGGGGCAGCGCACAGATACGCAGTATTTT
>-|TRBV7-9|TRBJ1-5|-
CASSSTNQPQHF
TGTGCCAGCAGCTCGACAAATCAGCCCCAGCATTTT
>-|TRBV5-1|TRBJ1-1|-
CASSLEGPGMGGTEAFF
TGCGCCAGCAGCTTGGAGGGACCCGGGATGGGAGGCACTGAAGCTTTCTTT
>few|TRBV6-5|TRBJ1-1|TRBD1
CASGSPLTGRNEAFF
TGTGCCAGCGGATCTCCCCTGACAGGGCGCAATGAAGCTTTCTTT
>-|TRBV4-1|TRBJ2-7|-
CASSQRQGWYEQYF
TGCGCCAGCAGCCAACGGCAGGGGTGGTACGAGCAGTACTTC
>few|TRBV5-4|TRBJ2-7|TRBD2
CASSIAGVGYEQYF
TGTGCCAGCAGCATAGCGGGAGTGGGATACGAGCAGTACTTC
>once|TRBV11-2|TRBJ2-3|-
CASSEERVTDTQYF
TGTGCCAGCAGCGAAGAGCGGGTTACAGATACGCAGTATTTT
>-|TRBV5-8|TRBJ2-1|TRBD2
CASSWGGPSGDEQFF
TGTGCCAGCAGCTGGGGGGGTCCCTCGGGAGATGAGCAGTTCTTC